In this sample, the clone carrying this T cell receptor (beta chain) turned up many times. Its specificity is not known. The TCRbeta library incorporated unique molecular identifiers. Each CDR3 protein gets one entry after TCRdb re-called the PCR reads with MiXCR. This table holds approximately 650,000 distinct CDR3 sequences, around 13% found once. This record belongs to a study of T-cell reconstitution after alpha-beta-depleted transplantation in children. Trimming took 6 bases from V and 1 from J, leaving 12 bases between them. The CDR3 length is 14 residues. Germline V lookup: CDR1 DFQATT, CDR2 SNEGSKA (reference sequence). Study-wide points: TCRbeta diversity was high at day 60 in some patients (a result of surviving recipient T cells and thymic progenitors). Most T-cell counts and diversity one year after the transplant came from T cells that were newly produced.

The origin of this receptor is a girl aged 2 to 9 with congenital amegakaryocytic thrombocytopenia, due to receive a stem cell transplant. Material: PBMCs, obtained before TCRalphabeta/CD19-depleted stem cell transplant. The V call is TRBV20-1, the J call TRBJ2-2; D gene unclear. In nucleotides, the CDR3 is TGCAGTGCCACAACGACACAGAACACCGGGGAGCTGTTTTTT. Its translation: CSATTTQNTGELFF.